These 27 T cell receptor beta chains were all obtained from the same sample, sequenced in a study of human T cells and chemical hapten exposure. TCRdb processed the RACE reads anew with MiXCR; each CDR3 protein has one entry. Of 55,000 to 85,000 distinct CDR3 sequences detected, 9.8% appear once; the ten largest clones hold over 3%. Documented time point: patch test 1, 2 weeks after DPC sensitization. As to treatment: therapeutic diphenylcyclopropenone sensitization with weekly scalp DPC. The sequenced sample was whole blood, obtained in connection with sensitization to the hapten diphenylcyclopropenone (DPC). Source of these receptors: a woman in her forties with alopecia areata. Some clones in this sample may be carry-over from other donors' samples.

This clonotype was observed many times. The V and J genes are TRBV11-2 and TRBJ2-1; 11 bases agree with TRBD2. V gave up 5 bases and J gave up 4 bases; unmatched junction bases: 7. This CDR3 region has 16 residues. Germline values: CDR1 SGHAT, CDR2 FQNNGV. DNA for the CDR3: TGTGCCAGCAGCGAATCCGGGACTAGCGGATACAATGAGCAGTTCTTC. Translated: CASSESGTSGYNEQFF. The variable domain in full, with the rest retrieved from reference TRBV11-2 and TRBJ2-1, is EAGVAQSPRYKIIEKRQSVAFWCNPISGHATLYWYQQILGQGPKLLIQFQNNGVVDDSQLPKDRFSAERLKGVDSTLKIQPAKLEDSAVYLCASSESGTSGYNEQFFGPGTRLTVL.

Turning to this clonotype: A much more abundant neighbour one base away suggests this may be a read error. The gene calls are TRBV10-3 and TRBJ2-2; 11 bases fit TRBD2. The V and J ends lost 4 bases and 4 bases, in that order; junction bases with no gene match: 11. From germline, CDR1 is ENHRY and CDR2 SYGVKD. CDR3 length: 18 amino acids. The CDR3 DNA reads as TGTGCCATCAGTGGTCTTAGCGGGGGGGCGCCAGGCACCGGGGAGCTGTTTTTT. Translation gives CAISGLSGGAPGTGELFF.

Comment on this clonotype: This clone may be a read error of a much larger clone one base away. CDR3 bases: TGTGCCAGCAGGGGGTACGACTACACCTTC. It codes for CASRGYDYTF. This chain uses TRBV2 with TRBJ1-2, with D unresolved. The CDR3 length is 10 residues. The germline V and J ends were trimmed by 6 bases and 10 bases, with 9 bases remaining between them. Germline V gene lookup returns CDR1 SNHLY and CDR2 FYNNEI.

This clonotype was seen at least ten times. CDR3 DNA sequence: TGTGCCAGTAGTCCCCTTTCCGGTCTGGTCAATCAGCCCCAGCATTTT. Amino acid sequence: CASSPLSGLVNQPQHF. The rearrangement joins TRBV19 to TRBJ1-5; D call uncertain. Trimming left V 5 bases short and J 3 bases short, with 17 bases between. The germline V gene encodes CDR1 LNHDA and CDR2 SQIVND (reference sequence). CDR3 length equals 16 residues.

In its sample, this clonotype was seen many times. This chain uses TRBV6-6 with TRBJ2-1; D gene ambiguous. Trimming shortened V by 2 bases and J by 15 bases, and 17 bases separated the two germline ends. The CDR3 spans 13 residues. Germline CDR1 is MNHNY and CDR2 is SVGAGI (reference sequence). The CDR3 sequence is CASSYPSGVSRFF. CDR3 DNA sequence: TGTGCCAGCAGTTACCCCAGTGGAGTGTCTAGGTTCTTC.

In this sample, this clonotype turned up many times. The chain employs TRBV7-2 and TRBJ2-5; TRBD2 agrees at 13 bases. From germline, CDR1 is SGHTA and CDR2 FQGNSA. V gave up 3 bases and J gave up 3 bases; unmatched junction bases: 7. This CDR3 region has 17 residues. In DNA form, the CDR3 reads TGTGCCAGCAGCTTTCTGACTAGCGGGGGGCCCAAAGAGACCCAGTACTTC. Translation gives CASSFLTSGGPKETQYF.

This clonotype was seen ten or more times. The rearrangement joins TRBV7-7 to TRBJ1-1; 8 bases are a match to TRBD1. The CDR3 has 17 amino acids. CDR1 is SSHAT and CDR2 is FNYEAQ in the germline V gene (reference sequence). Trimming took 5 bases from V and 4 from J; bases not matched to a gene: 15. For the CDR3, the DNA is TGTGCCAGCAGCCTACGGCCTCCTAACAGGGGGGGCACTGAAGCTTTCTTT. Amino acid sequence: CASSLRPPNRGGTEAFF.

The chain combines TRBV2 with TRBJ1-1, with 8 bases matching TRBD1. The CDR3 has 12 residues. CDR1 and CDR2 from the germline V gene are SNHLY and FYNNEI. After removal of 4 bases from V and 12 bases from J, the junction contained 7 bases not matched to a gene. DNA of the CDR3: TGTGCCAGCAGTGTTCAGGGGGCGTTAACTTTCTTT. This translates into CASSVQGALTFF.

The rearrangement uses TRBV10-2 and TRBJ2-5, with D tentatively TRBD1 (5 bases). CDR1 and CDR2 (germline): WSHSY, SAAADI. V lost 6 bases to trimming and J lost 4 bases, with 9 bases between them. The CDR3 covers 12 residues. CDR3 sequence reads: CASRRGRETQYF. For the CDR3, the DNA is TGCGCCAGCAGAAGGGGCCGAGAGACCCAGTACTTC.

This clonotype appeared many times. The chain has TRBV29-1 and TRBJ1-6; TRBD1 agrees at 7 bases. This CDR3 spans 13 amino acids. With V trimmed by 5 bases and J by 3 bases, 1 base remained unmatched. The germline CDR1 and CDR2 sequences are SQVTM and ANQGSEA. CDR3 sequence reads: CSVRDSYNSPLHF. As DNA, the CDR3 is TGCAGCGTTAGGGACAGCTATAATTCACCCCTCCACTTT.

This clonotype was observed a handful of times. V gene TRBV20-1 combines with J gene TRBJ2-1, with 9 bases fitting TRBD2. V shed 6 bases and J 9 bases; nucleotides not matched to a gene: 9. CDR3 length equals 13 residues. Germline-derived CDR1 and CDR2 are DFQATT and SNEGSKA (reference sequence). The CDR3 is CSAAGTSFGEQFF. The CDR3 DNA follows: TGCAGTGCGGCCGGGACTAGCTTTGGTGAGCAGTTCTTC.

This clonotype showed up many times. The genes are TRBV7-3 and TRBJ2-3, with 9 nucleotides matching TRBD2. V was clipped by 5 bases and J by 0 bases; unmatched bases: 3. The CDR3 loop spans 15 amino acids. Germline V gives CDR1 SGHTA, CDR2 FQGTGA. CDR3 sequence reads: CASSQSGGSTDTQYF. The CDR3 DNA reads TGTGCCAGCAGCCAGAGCGGGGGGAGCACAGATACGCAGTATTTT.

This clonotype was found a few times. The chain combines TRBV18 with TRBJ1-3; no definite D call. Trimming took 0 bases from V and 4 from J, leaving 7 bases between them. CDR1 and CDR2 from the germline V gene are KGHSH and LQKENI. This CDR3 is 14 amino acids long. CDR3 sequence (DNA): TGTGCCAGCTCACCACCCGGTTCCGGAAACACCATATATTTT. Translated: CASSPPGSGNTIYF.

The chain recombines TRBV7-9 with TRBJ2-7; the D call may be TRBD1 or TRBD2 (6 bases each). V shed 1 base and J shed 5 bases, with 12 bases lying between them. The germline V gene encodes CDR1 SEHNR and CDR2 FQNEAQ (reference sequence). This CDR3 has 14 amino acids. The CDR3, as DNA: TGTGCCAGCAGCTTAGATCGGGGGCCCAACGAGCAGTACTTC. It encodes CASSLDRGPNEQYF.

This clonotype was detected once. The rearrangement links TRBV30 to TRBJ1-6; no definite D call. The CDR3 has 15 residues. Germline V gene data show CDR1 as GTSNPN and CDR2 as SVGIG (reference sequence). V was cut by 0 bases and J by 6 bases, with 12 bases left in between. The CDR3 nucleotides read TGTGCCTGGAGTGTTAGCCTCACTCCTAATTCACCCCTCCACTTT. Protein sequence: CAWSVSLTPNSPLHF.

This clonotype was seen ten or more times. The rearrangement uses TRBV11-2 and TRBJ2-7; 9 bases fit TRBD1. The length of the CDR3 is 15 residues. CDR1 is SGHAT and CDR2 is FQNNGV in the germline V gene. V shed 5 bases, J shed 6 bases, and the junction held 11 bases outside the gene matches. The CDR3 DNA is TGTGCCAGCAGCACTCGGACAGGGGTTGTTATCGAGCAGTACTTC. It is translated as CASSTRTGVVIEQYF.

Turning to this clonotype: This clone may be a read error of a much larger clone one base away. The chain joins TRBV7-9 to TRBJ2-7; possible D gene TRBD1, 5 bases. Per the germline V gene, CDR1 is SEHNR and CDR2 is FQNEAQ (reference sequence). This CDR3 region has 14 residues. The CDR3 coding sequence is TGTGTCAGCAGCTTACGAAGGGTGGACAACGAGCAGTACTTC. It yields the protein CVSSLRRVDNEQYF.

This clonotype showed up many times. V is TRBV19 and J is TRBJ1-5; D may be TRBD1 (6 bases). Trimming cost V 9 bases and J 9 bases, with 15 bases left between them. The CDR3 is 12 residues long. Germline V gives CDR1 LNHDA, CDR2 SQIVND (reference sequence). The CDR3 DNA is TGTGCCAGCAAACAGGGTTTAGGGCCCCAGCATTTT. Its protein product is CASKQGLGPQHF.

This sequence joins TRBV4-3 and TRBJ1-2, with 9 bases matching TRBD1. The V gene end was trimmed by 0 bases and the J gene end by 5 bases; junction bases not matched to a gene: 10. This CDR3 has 17 amino acids. CDR1 is LGHNA and CDR2 is YSLEER in the germline V gene. As DNA, the CDR3 is TGCGCCAGCAGCCAAGATTCTGGACAGGGGAGCGGGTATGGCTACACCTTC. This sequence encodes CASSQDSGQGSGYGYTF.

The V and J genes are TRBV19 and TRBJ1-1, with D possibly TRBD1 on 6 matching bases. V was shortened by 6 bases and J by 5 bases, with 16 bases between the two germline ends. CDR1 is LNHDA and CDR2 is SQIVND in the germline V gene (reference sequence). The CDR3 sequence is 14 residues long. CDR3 DNA sequence: TGTGCCAGTAGCCTCGAAGACAGGAGGACTGAAGCTTTCTTT. Amino acid sequence: CASSLEDRRTEAFF.

Many counts were recorded for this clonotype. The chain combines TRBV27 with TRBJ1-6; D perhaps matches TRBD1 (5 bases). Trimming removed 8 bases at V and 7 bases at J, with 15 bases between. Germline values: CDR1 MNHEY, CDR2 SMNVEV (reference sequence). The CDR3 is made up of 14 amino acids. The CDR3 nucleotides read TGTGCCAGCGTGTCGAAGGGACGGAATTCACCCCTCCACTTT. It codes for CASVSKGRNSPLHF.

The chain uses TRBV29-1 and TRBJ2-5; D unresolved. The V gene lost 5 bases and the J gene lost 2 bases, with 9 bases spanning the gap. Germline V lookup: CDR1 SQVTM, CDR2 ANQGSEA. The CDR3 has 12 amino acids. CDR3 protein: CSVWLMQETQYF. CDR3 sequence (DNA): TGCAGCGTTTGGCTAATGCAAGAGACCCAGTACTTC.

Ten or more counts support this clonotype. V usage is TRBV4-1 and J usage is TRBJ1-1, with D unresolved. The V and J ends lost 0 bases and 8 bases respectively, with 10 bases between them. Germline CDR1 reads MGHRA; CDR2 reads YSYEKL. The CDR3 totals 13 residues. The chain's CDR3 is CASSQDRSGEAFF. The CDR3 nucleotides read TGCGCCAGCAGCCAAGATCGGTCTGGGGAAGCTTTCTTT.

This clonotype occurred many times. V and J are TRBV3-1 and TRBJ2-3; no firm D call. The CDR3 covers 15 residues. V was shortened by 0 bases and J by 2 bases, with 9 bases between the two germline ends. CDR1 is LGHDT, CDR2 YNNKEL, per germline (reference sequence). This CDR3 is CASSQDTPPTDTQYF. The CDR3 region has the DNA TGTGCCAGCAGCCAAGATACACCGCCCACAGATACGCAGTATTTT.

This clonotype was detected ten times or more. The CDR3 is CASRRTSGGLRGEQFF. In DNA, the CDR3 is TGTGCCAGCAGAAGGACTAGCGGGGGCCTACGGGGTGAGCAGTTCTTC. The chain couples TRBV6-2 or TRBV6-3 to TRBJ2-1, with 13 bases fitting TRBD2. The CDR3 loop spans 16 amino acids. Germline assignment: CDR1 MNHEY and CDR2 SVGEGT. V dropped 6 bases and J dropped 9; count of bases not matched to a gene: 11.

The table lists this clonotype with many counts. The CDR3 region is CASTPGRGPVDGYTF. The DNA of the CDR3 is TGTGCCAGCACCCCTGGCAGGGGGCCAGTAGATGGCTACACCTTC. This rearrangement joins TRBV6-6 to TRBJ1-2, with TRBD1 matching over 8 bases. Unmatched junction bases numbered 13, after V lost 7 bases and J lost 6 bases. Germline V lookup: CDR1 MNHNY, CDR2 SVGAGI (reference sequence). This CDR3 region has 15 residues.

This clonotype was counted ten times or more. The chain has TRBV6-5 and TRBJ2-1, with a tentative D call TRBD1 (6 bases). The CDR3 sequence is 16 residues long. The germline V gene encodes CDR1 MNHEY and CDR2 SVGAGI. Trimming removed 0 bases from V and 10 bases from J, with 19 bases in between. CDR3 in amino acids: CASSYSTGRPSGEQFF. The CDR3 bases are TGTGCCAGCAGTTACTCGACAGGTAGACCGTCCGGGGAGCAGTTCTTC.